This T cell receptor beta chain was profiled in a study of blood T cell repertoires in COVID-19. About the study: PBMCs, B-cell-depleted T cells, or T cells provided the cDNA or gDNA that made up the material.

This CDR3 comprises 16 residues. Germline assignment: CDR1 SGHRS and CDR2 YFSETQ. The germline V and J ends were trimmed by 5 bases and 8 bases, with 20 bases remaining between them. Method: immunoSEQ multiplex PCR; TCRdb's copy keeps in-frame clones and lacks some. This table holds 370,000 or so clones, around 84% found once. The chain is built from TRBV5-1 and TRBJ1-6, with D maybe TRBD1 (6 bases). The sequence was obtained from a human donor with acute or convalescent COVID-19. The donor label of this sample is uncertain. Sequencing was performed on peripheral blood. CDR3 amino acids: CASSLPTGKMDSPLHF. In DNA form, the CDR3 reads TGCGCCAGCAGTCTTCCCACAGGGAAGATGGATTCACCCCTCCACTTT.